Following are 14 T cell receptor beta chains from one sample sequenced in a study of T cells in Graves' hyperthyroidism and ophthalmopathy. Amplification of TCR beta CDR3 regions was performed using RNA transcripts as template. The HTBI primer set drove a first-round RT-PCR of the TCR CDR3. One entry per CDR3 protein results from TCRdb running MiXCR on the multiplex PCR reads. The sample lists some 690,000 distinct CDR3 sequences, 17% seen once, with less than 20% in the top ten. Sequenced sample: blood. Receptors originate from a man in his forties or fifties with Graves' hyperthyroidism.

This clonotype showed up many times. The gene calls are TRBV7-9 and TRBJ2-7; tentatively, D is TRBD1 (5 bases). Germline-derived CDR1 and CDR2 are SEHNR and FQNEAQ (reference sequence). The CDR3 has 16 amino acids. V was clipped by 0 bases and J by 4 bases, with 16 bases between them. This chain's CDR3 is CASSLALGELRYEQYF. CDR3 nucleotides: TGTGCCAGCAGCTTAGCGTTAGGGGAATTGAGGTACGAGCAGTACTTC. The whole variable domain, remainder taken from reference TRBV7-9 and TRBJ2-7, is DTGVSQNPRHKITKRGQNVTFRCDPISEHNRLYWYRQTLGQGPEFLTYFQNEAQLEKSRLLSDRFSAERPKGSFSTLEIQRTEQGDSAMYLCASSLALGELRYEQYFGPGTRLTVT.

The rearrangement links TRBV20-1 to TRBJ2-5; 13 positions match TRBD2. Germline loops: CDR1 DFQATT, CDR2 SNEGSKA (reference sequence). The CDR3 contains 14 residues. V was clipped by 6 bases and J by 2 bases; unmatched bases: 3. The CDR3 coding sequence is TGCAGTGCAGGGACTAGCGGGATACAAGAGACCCAGTACTTC. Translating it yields CSAGTSGIQETQYF.

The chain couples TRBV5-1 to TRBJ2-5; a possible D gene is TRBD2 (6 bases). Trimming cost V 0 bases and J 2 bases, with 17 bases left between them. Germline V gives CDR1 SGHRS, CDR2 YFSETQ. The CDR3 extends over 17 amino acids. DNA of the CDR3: TGCGCCAGCAGCTTGGCCGTCAGGCAGGGAGGACAAGAGACCCAGTACTTC. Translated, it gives CASSLAVRQGGQETQYF.

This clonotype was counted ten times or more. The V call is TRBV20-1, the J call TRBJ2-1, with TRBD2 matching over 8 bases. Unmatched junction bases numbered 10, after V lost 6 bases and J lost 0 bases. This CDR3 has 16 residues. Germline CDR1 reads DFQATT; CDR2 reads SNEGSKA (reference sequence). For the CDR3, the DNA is TGCAGTGCCGGTCGGGGGGGCCCTAGCTCCTACAATGAGCAGTTCTTC. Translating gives CSAGRGGPSSYNEQFF.

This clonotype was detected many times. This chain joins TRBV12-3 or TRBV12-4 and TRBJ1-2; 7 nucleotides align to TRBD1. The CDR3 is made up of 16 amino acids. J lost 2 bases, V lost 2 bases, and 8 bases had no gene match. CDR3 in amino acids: CASSLRMGQPNYGYTF. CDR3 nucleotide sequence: TGTGCCAGCAGTTTACGTATGGGACAGCCGAACTATGGCTACACCTTC.

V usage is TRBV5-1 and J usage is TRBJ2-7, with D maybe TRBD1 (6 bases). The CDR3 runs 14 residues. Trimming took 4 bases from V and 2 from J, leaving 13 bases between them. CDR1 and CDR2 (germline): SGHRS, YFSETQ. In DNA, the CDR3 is TGCGCCAGCAGCAATTCACAGGGAACCTACGAGCAGTACTTC. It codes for CASSNSQGTYEQYF. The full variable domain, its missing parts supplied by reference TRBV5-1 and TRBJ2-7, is KAGVTQTPRYLIKTRGQQVTLSCSPISGHRSVSWYQQTPGQGLQFLFEYFSETQRNKGNFPGRFSGRQFSNSRSEMNVSTLELGDSALYLCASSNSQGTYEQYFGPGTRLTVT.

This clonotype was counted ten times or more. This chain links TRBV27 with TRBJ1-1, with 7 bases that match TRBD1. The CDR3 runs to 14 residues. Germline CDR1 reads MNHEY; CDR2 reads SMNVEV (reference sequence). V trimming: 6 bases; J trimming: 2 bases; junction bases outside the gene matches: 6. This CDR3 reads CASRLTGVNTEAFF. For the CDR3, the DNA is TGTGCCAGCAGGCTAACAGGGGTAAACACTGAAGCTTTCTTT.

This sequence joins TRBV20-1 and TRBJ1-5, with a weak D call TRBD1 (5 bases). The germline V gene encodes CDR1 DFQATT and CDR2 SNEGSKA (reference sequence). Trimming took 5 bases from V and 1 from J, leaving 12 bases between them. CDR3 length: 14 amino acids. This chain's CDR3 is CSARLGVSNQPQHF. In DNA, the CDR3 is TGCAGTGCTCGACTGGGGGTGAGCAATCAGCCCCAGCATTTT.

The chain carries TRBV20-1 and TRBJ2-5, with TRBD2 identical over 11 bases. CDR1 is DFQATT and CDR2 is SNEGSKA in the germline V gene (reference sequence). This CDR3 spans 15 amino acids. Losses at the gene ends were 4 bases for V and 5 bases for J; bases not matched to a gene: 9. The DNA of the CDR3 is TGCAGTGCTAAGCCGATAGCGGGAGGGTTGGAGACCCAGTACTTC. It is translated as CSAKPIAGGLETQYF.

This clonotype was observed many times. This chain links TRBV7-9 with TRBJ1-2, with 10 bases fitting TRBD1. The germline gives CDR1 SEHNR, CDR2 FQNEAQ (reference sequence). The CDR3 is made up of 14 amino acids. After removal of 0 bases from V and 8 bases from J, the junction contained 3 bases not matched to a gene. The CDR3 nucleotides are TGTGCCAGCAGCTTAGCGGGGGACAGGGGAGGCTACACCTTC. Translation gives CASSLAGDRGGYTF.

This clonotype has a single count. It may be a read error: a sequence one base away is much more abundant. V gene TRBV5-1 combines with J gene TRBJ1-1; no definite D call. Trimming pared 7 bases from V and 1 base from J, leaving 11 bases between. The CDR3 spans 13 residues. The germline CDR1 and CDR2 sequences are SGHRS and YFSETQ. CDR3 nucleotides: TGCGCCAGCGCTCCAGGAGGGAACACTGAAGCTTTCTTT. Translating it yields CASAPGGNTEAFF.

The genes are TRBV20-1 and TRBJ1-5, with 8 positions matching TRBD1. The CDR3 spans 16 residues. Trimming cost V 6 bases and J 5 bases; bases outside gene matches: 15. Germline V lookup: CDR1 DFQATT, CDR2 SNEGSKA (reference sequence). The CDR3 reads CSALDPRTGKDQPQHF. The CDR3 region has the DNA TGCAGTGCCCTTGACCCCCGGACAGGGAAGGATCAGCCCCAGCATTTT.

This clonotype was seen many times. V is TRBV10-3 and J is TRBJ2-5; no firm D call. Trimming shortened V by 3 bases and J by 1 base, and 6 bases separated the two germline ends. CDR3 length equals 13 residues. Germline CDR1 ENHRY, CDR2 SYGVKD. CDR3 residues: CAISDSGQETQYF. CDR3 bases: TGTGCCATCAGTGATTCAGGCCAAGAGACCCAGTACTTC.

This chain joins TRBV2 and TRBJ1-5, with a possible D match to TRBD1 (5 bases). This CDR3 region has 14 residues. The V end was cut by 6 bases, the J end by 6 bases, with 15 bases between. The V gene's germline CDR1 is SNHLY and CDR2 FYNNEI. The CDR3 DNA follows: TGTGCCAGCAGGGACAACGGGGGGGGTCAGCCCCAGCATTTT. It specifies CASRDNGGGQPQHF.